This TCR beta chain was recorded in a study of CD8 T cells in Susac syndrome. TCR beta sequencing was performed on blood CD8+ and CD4+ T cells. It was negative isolation that provided the CD8+ and CD4+ T cells, whereas TEMRA cells were enriched by FACS. With 10 bases removed from V and 5 bases from J, the gap between germline ends came to 17 bases. This CDR3 is 13 amino acids long. Reverse transcription of about 0.45 to 1 ug RNA used random hexamers. An immunoSEQ multiplex PCR amplified TCR beta CDR3 over 54 Vbeta and 13 Jbeta. Via MiXCR, TCRdb re-called the immunoSEQ multiplex PCR reads, giving one row per CDR3 protein. The sample has 140,000 or so distinct CDR3 sequences; approximately 95% are singletons.

This clonotype was sampled from a human donor with multiple sclerosis. The specimen was CD4+ T cells from PBMCs. The V gene is TRBV12-3 or TRBV12-4, the J gene TRBJ2-5, with D unresolved. CDR3 nucleotide sequence: TGTGCCACCGCCGTGTGGGGTCGGGAGACCCAGTACTTC. This gives the protein CATAVWGRETQYF.